Following are 23 T cell receptor beta chains from one sample sequenced in a study of T cell responses to AZD1222 COVID-19 vaccine. Produced via immunoSEQ multiplex PCR; TCRdb's table is partial and in-frame only. Altogether roughly 70,000 clones are present, approximately 85% being singletons, with the ten largest covering under 6%. Source: peripheral blood, taken on day 0 of AZD1222 vaccination. These receptors came from an adult in good health.

This clone was found once. The chain joins TRBV5-1 to TRBJ2-1; 9 bases are a match to TRBD1. V shed 5 bases, J shed 6 bases, and the junction held 12 bases outside the gene matches. Germline V gene data show CDR1 as SGHRS and CDR2 as YFSETQ. CDR3 size: 16 residues. CDR3: CASSITGTGIGNEQFF. The CDR3 DNA reads TGCGCCAGCAGTATTACCGGGACAGGGATTGGCAATGAGCAGTTCTTC. The full variable domain, in which reference TRBV5-1 and TRBJ2-1 provide the parts outside the CDR3, is KAGVTQTPRYLIKTRGQQVTLSCSPISGHRSVSWYQQTPGQGLQFLFEYFSETQRNKGNFPGRFSGRQFSNSRSEMNVSTLELGDSALYLCASSITGTGIGNEQFFGPGTRLTVL.

V and J are TRBV10-3 and TRBJ1-1; 7 nucleotides align to TRBD1. The junction had 1 base not matched to a gene; V was cut back by 5 bases and J by 4 bases. CDR1 and CDR2 (germline): ENHRY, SYGVKD. The length of the CDR3 is 12 residues. CDR3 DNA: TGTGCCATCAGTACAGGGGCCACTGAAGCTTTCTTT. Protein: CAISTGATEAFF.

The rearrangement uses TRBV21-1 and TRBJ1-2; the table's D call, TRBD1, has no DNA check behind it. TRBV21-1 is designated a pseudogene. The CDR3 runs 15 residues. CDR3 in DNA: TGTGCCAGCAGGATGGGACAGGGGAATAACTATGGCTACACCTTC. It encodes CASRMGQGNNYGYTF.

V gene TRBV12-3 or TRBV12-4 combines with J gene TRBJ2-2; D remains ambiguous. The ends were cut back, 6 bases at V and 3 bases at J, with 5 bases in the middle. The CDR3 is 12 amino acids. CDR3 protein: CASSSHTGELFF. CDR3 nucleotides: TGTGCCAGCAGCTCCCACACCGGGGAGCTGTTTTTT.

The genes are TRBV5-1 and TRBJ2-7, with unresolved D. V lost 4 bases and J lost 6, with 8 bases in between. This CDR3 region has 11 residues. In germline, CDR1 is SGHRS, CDR2 YFSETQ. CDR3 bases: TGCGCCAGCAGCAATGATGTCGAGCAGTACTTC. It codes for CASSNDVEQYF.

The chain couples TRBV10-2 to TRBJ2-5; D gene ambiguous. The CDR3 consists of 12 residues. Deletions cut 5 bases from V and 5 bases from J, with 9 bases between. CDR1 and CDR2 (germline): WSHSY, SAAADI. The CDR3 spells CASSMQTETQYF. In nucleotides, the CDR3 is TGCGCCAGCAGTATGCAGACGGAGACCCAGTACTTC.

The chain carries TRBV3-1 (or the pseudogene TRBV3-2) and TRBJ2-3; D is unresolved. Germline CDR1 reads LGHDT; CDR2 reads YNNKEL (reference sequence). This CDR3 has 14 residues. With 3 bases removed from V and 5 bases from J, the gap between germline ends came to 12 bases. In DNA form, the CDR3 reads TGTGCCAGCAGCCAGGCGAGTTGGGAAGATACGCAGTATTTT. It translates to CASSQASWEDTQYF.

The J gene is TRBJ2-3, the V gene TRBV7-2, with a weak D call TRBD2 (6 bases). The V end was cut by 8 bases, the J end by 1 base, with 13 bases between. Germline CDR1 reads SGHTA; CDR2 reads FQGNSA. CDR3 length equals 14 residues. In DNA, the CDR3 is TGTGCCAGCTCCGGGGTAGCGGGCACAGATACGCAGTATTTT. Translated: CASSGVAGTDTQYF.

The V call is TRBV5-6, the J call TRBJ2-2; D may be TRBD1 or TRBD2 (5 bases each). CDR3 length equals 17 residues. Germline-derived CDR1 and CDR2 are SGHDT and YYEEEE. The V and J ends lost 0 bases and 4 bases respectively, with 16 bases between them. The CDR3 region is CASSLGLAIGATGELFF. The CDR3 DNA reads as TGTGCCAGCAGCTTGGGACTTGCCATCGGGGCCACCGGGGAGCTGTTTTTT.

This chain links TRBV24-1 with TRBJ2-5; 7 bases are a match to TRBD1. V was clipped by 7 bases and J by 1 base; unmatched bases: 2. The CDR3 extends over 13 amino acids. The V gene's germline CDR1 is KGHDR and CDR2 SFDVKD. DNA for the CDR3: TGTGCCACCAGGACAGGGTCCCAAGAGACCCAGTACTTC. Translated, it gives CATRTGSQETQYF.

The rearrangement links TRBV6-5 to TRBJ1-1, with TRBD1 identical over 7 bases. J gave up 11 bases and V 1 base, and 7 bases lay outside the gene matches. The CDR3 is 13 amino acids. CDR1 MNHEY and CDR2 SVGAGI come from the germline V gene. CDR3 in amino acids: CASSYFRGVEAFF. The CDR3 region has the DNA TGTGCCAGCAGTTACTTCAGGGGGGTGGAGGCTTTCTTT.

This clone was observed a single time. This chain joins TRBV28 and TRBJ1-4, with no clear D. The CDR3 totals 14 residues. The germline CDR1 and CDR2 sequences are MDHEN and SYDVKM. Trimming removed 7 bases at V and 8 bases at J, with 17 bases between. The CDR3 DNA sequence: TGTGCCAGCACCCTTGGGCAGTCTCGGGAAAAACTGTTTTTT. Its protein product is CASTLGQSREKLFF. Full variable domain (remainder filled in from reference TRBV28 and TRBJ1-4): DVKVTQSSRYLVKRTGEKVFLECVQDMDHENMFWYRQDPGLGLRLIYFSYDVKMKEKGDIPEGYSVSREKKERFSLILESASTNQTSMYLCASTLGQSREKLFFGSGTQLSVL.

This clone has just a few counts. CDR3 bases: TGTGCCAGTAGTAAGACAGGGGCGCTCTCATCCCCTAACTATGGCTACACCTTC. Protein sequence: CASSKTGALSSPNYGYTF. This sequence joins TRBV19 and TRBJ1-2, with 8 bases fitting TRBD1. Trimming at V came to 4 bases and at J to 0 bases, leaving 13 bases not matched to a gene. The germline gives CDR1 LNHDA, CDR2 SQIVND (reference sequence). The CDR3 length is 18 residues.

This clone came up once. The chain links TRBV18 to TRBJ1-2, with TRBD1 as a possible D gene (5 bases). Trimming took 0 bases from V and 5 from J, leaving 13 bases between them. The CDR3 loop spans 15 amino acids. Germline V CDR1 and CDR2: KGHSH, LQKENI. CDR3 sequence reads: CASSPPGRLTYGYTF. The DNA of the CDR3 is TGTGCCAGCTCACCACCGGGACGGCTGACTTATGGCTACACCTTC.

The rearrangement uses TRBV6-5 and TRBJ1-2; 8 bases fit TRBD1. Germline V gene lookup returns CDR1 MNHEY and CDR2 SVGAGI. The CDR3 is 15 amino acids. The V segment lost 5 bases and the J segment 4 bases; nucleotides outside the gene matches: 9. CDR3 nucleotides: TGTGCCAGCAGTACCCGGACAGGGCGATCCTATGGCTACACCTTC. It encodes CASSTRTGRSYGYTF.

This clone was recorded only once. This chain links TRBV29-1 with TRBJ2-2; no reliable D call. V lost 0 bases, J lost 3 bases, and 5 bases lay in between. The germline V gene has CDR1 SQVTM and CDR2 ANQGSEA. The CDR3 has 13 residues. CDR3 protein: CSVEDAYTGELFF. The CDR3 nucleotides are TGCAGCGTTGAAGACGCCTACACCGGGGAGCTGTTTTTT.

This clone was detected only a few times. This chain uses TRBV9 with TRBJ2-5; possibly TRBD1 for D (5 bases). The CDR3 loop spans 13 amino acids. V gave up 3 bases and J gave up 1 base, with 7 bases separating them. Germline lookup yields CDR1 SGDLS and CDR2 YYNGEE. The CDR3 DNA is TGTGCCAGCAGCGAAGGGGTCCAAGAGACCCAGTACTTC. This encodes CASSEGVQETQYF.

J is TRBJ1-1 and V is TRBV6-5, with 7 positions matching TRBD1. Per germline, CDR1 MNHEY and CDR2 SVGAGI. The CDR3 consists of 15 residues. V shed 0 bases, J shed 9 bases, and the junction held 10 bases outside the gene matches. The CDR3 is CASSYSIGTGVQAFF. The CDR3 nucleotides are TGTGCCAGCAGTTACTCGATCGGTACAGGGGTTCAAGCTTTCTTT.

The rearrangement links TRBV12-3 or TRBV12-4 to TRBJ1-5; D call uncertain. V gave up 6 bases and J gave up 2 bases, with 8 bases separating them. CDR3 length: 13 residues. The CDR3 DNA follows: TGTGCCAGCAGGTCCCCCGGCAATCAGCCCCAGCATTTT. Its translation is CASRSPGNQPQHF.

This chain links TRBV5-6 with TRBJ2-7, with 10 bases fitting TRBD1. This CDR3 is 14 amino acids long. Per germline, CDR1 SGHDT and CDR2 YYEEEE. V lost 4 bases, J lost 3 bases, and 4 bases stayed unmatched. CDR3 sequence (DNA): TGTGCCAGCAGCAGCGGGACAGGGGACTACGAGCAGTACTTC. This gives the protein CASSSGTGDYEQYF.

This chain uses TRBV12-5 with TRBJ1-1; weak D call: TRBD1 (5 bases). V was shortened by 0 bases and J by 12 bases, with 17 bases between the two germline ends. Germline V CDR1 and CDR2: LGHNT, FRNRAP. This CDR3 has 14 residues. The CDR3 DNA reads as TGTGCTAGTGGTTTGGTAGGGAACTGGGACTTCTCTTTCTTT. Protein: CASGLVGNWDFSFF.

The V call is TRBV30, the J call TRBJ2-7, with a tentative D call TRBD1 (6 bases). With 4 bases removed from V and 0 bases from J, the gap between germline ends came to 10 bases. Germline CDR1 is GTSNPN and CDR2 is SVGIG (reference sequence). CDR3 length equals 13 residues. The CDR3 DNA reads as TGTGCCTGGACAGAGGGGGTCTCCTACGAGCAGTACTTC. The encoded protein is CAWTEGVSYEQYF.

This chain joins TRBV5-1 and TRBJ2-3, with 8 bases lining up with TRBD2. The ends lost 6 bases at V and 4 bases at J; junction bases unmatched: 7. The CDR3 has 14 amino acids. Germline V gives CDR1 SGHRS, CDR2 YFSETQ. CDR3: CASKGGGSADTQYF. Here the CDR3 DNA reads TGCGCCAGCAAGGGCGGGGGGTCGGCAGATACGCAGTATTTT.